This TCR beta chain emerged from a study of beta chain features in type 1 diabetes. Expressed TCRB transcripts were sequenced because the entire RNA isolate underwent reverse transcription. Repertoires were generated with immunoSEQ multiplex PCR, while TCRdb's copy carries only in-frame clones and drops some. Altogether hundreds of thousands of clones are present, about 29% being singletons, with the ten largest covering roughly 0.06%. What was sequenced was naive CD4+ T cells from blood. The TCR sequence derives from a man younger than 30 in good health.

The CDR3 DNA reads TGTGCCAGCGCAGTTCTCGATGAGCAGTTCTTC. The encoded protein is CASAVLDEQFF. The V gene is TRBV7-2, the J gene TRBJ2-1; D call uncertain. Trimming took off 8 bases at V and 8 bases at J, with 10 bases between the two ends. The CDR3 contains 11 residues. Germline-derived CDR1 and CDR2 are SGHTA and FQGNSA.